Listed below are T cell receptor beta chains from one sample, sequenced in a study of beta chain features in type 1 diabetes. The method was immunoSEQ multiplex PCR; TCRdb's version includes in-frame clones alone and lacks a portion of them. The sample consists of about half a million clones, approximately 31% of them appearing once. The sample taken for sequencing was naive CD4+ T cells from blood. The receptor set was obtained from a man younger than 35 in good health. Both conserved end residues are part of each CDR3. Each record gives: clone size, D gene, V gene, J gene, CDR3 protein, CDR3 DNA. A D gene is named only where the DNA matches it firmly. Rows give clone size only sometimes, using once, few, many, or a class for an expanded clone.

few	.	TRBV30	TRBJ2-3	CAWSQTKSTDTQYF	TGTGCCTGGAGTCAGACGAAATCCACAGATACGCAGTATTTT
few	.	TRBV30	TRBJ1-2	CASGRVNYGYTF	TGTGCCTCCGGACGGGTTAACTATGGCTACACCTTC
few	.	TRBV29-1	TRBJ2-1	CSARNGDEQFF	TGCAGCGCCAGAAACGGTGATGAGCAGTTCTTC
few	TRBD2	TRBV28	TRBJ2-3	CASSLPGTSGRLEYF	TGTGCCAGCAGTCTACCCGGGACTAGCGGGCGGCTCGAGTATTTT
few	.	TRBV28	TRBJ2-1	CASSLGARYNEQFF	TGTGCCAGCAGCCTGGGTGCGAGGTACAATGAGCAGTTCTTC
.	TRBD1	TRBV7-2	TRBJ2-3	CASSTRDRGTDTQYF	TGTGCCAGCAGCACCCGGGACAGGGGTACAGATACGCAGTATTTT
few	.	TRBV29-1	TRBJ2-1	CSVDPQYNEQFF	TGCAGCGTTGACCCCCAGTACAATGAGCAGTTCTTC
.	.	TRBV30	TRBJ2-5	CAWSLQALDSWYQETQYF	TGTGCCTGGAGTTTGCAAGCGCTGGACAGTTGGTACCAAGAGACCCAGTACTTC
.	TRBD2	TRBV7-2	TRBJ2-1	CASSLRTSGSYNEQFF	TGTGCCAGCAGCTTGCGGACTAGCGGCTCCTACAATGAGCAGTTCTTC
once	.	TRBV7-6	TRBJ2-1	CASSLAGPSYNEQFF	TGTGCCAGCAGCTTAGCCGGACCTTCCTACAATGAGCAGTTCTTC
.	.	TRBV18	TRBJ2-5	CASSPTGRDEQHF	TGTGCCAGCTCCCCGACCGGAAGGGACGAACAACACTTC
.	TRBD2	TRBV7-9	TRBJ2-7	CASSPRTSGSHEQYF	TGTGCCAGCAGCCCGCGGACTAGCGGGAGCCACGAGCAGTACTTC
.	.	TRBV29-1	TRBJ2-7	CSVDTAGEQYF	TGCAGCGTGGACACCGCAGGCGAGCAGTACTTC
.	.	TRBV30	TRBJ2-1	CARLGGGNEQFF	TGTGCCCGACTGGGGGGTGGCAATGAGCAGTTCTTC
few	.	TRBV15	TRBJ2-7	CATSRDGGQLYEQYF	TGTGCCACCAGCAGAGATGGGGGGCAGCTCTACGAGCAGTACTTC
few	.	TRBV18	TRBJ2-5	CASSNGHQETQYF	TGTGCCAGCTCGAACGGGCACCAAGAGACCCAGTACTTC
.	.	TRBV11-1	TRBJ2-1	CASSLGVGSQQFF	TGTGCCAGCAGCTTAGGGGTAGGATCCCAGCAGTTCTTC
.	.	TRBV30	TRBJ1-4	CAWSVQGWEKLFF	TGTGCCTGGAGTGTACAGGGTTGGGAAAAACTGTTTTTT
few	TRBD1	TRBV7-2	TRBJ2-1	CASSSPRQGNEQFF	TGTGCCAGCAGCTCCCCTAGACAGGGGAATGAGCAGTTCTTC
.	.	TRBV7-9	TRBJ2-7	CASSLALGVDEQYF	TGTGCCAGCAGCTTAGCGCTGGGGGTTGACGAGCAGTACTTC
few	.	TRBV7-2	TRBJ2-7	CASSWESYEQYF	TGTGCCAGCAGCTGGGAGTCCTACGAGCAGTACTTC
.	.	TRBV30	TRBJ2-7	CALSGFDEQYF	TGTGCCCTTTCAGGGTTCGACGAGCAGTACTTC
.	.	TRBV10-3	TRBJ1-1	CAISLGDGNTEAFF	TGTGCCATCAGTTTGGGGGACGGAAACACTGAAGCTTTCTTT